This is a list of T cell receptor beta chains from one sample in a study of T cell repertoires in cytomegalovirus infection. TCRdb used MiXCR to reprocess the reads, holding one entry per CDR3 protein. This sample has fewer than 350,000 distinct CDR3 sequences; 25% to 35% occur once, and the top ten carry around 20%. Antigen specificity for these receptors is unknown. The source was cultured PBMCs, collected from culture after CMV antigen stimulation. The receptors were sampled from a human donor in good health (CMV status not recorded). Some clones in this sample may be carry-over from other donors' samples. Each CDR3 is given with its conserved first and last residue. Fields, in order: V gene, J gene, clone size, CDR3 protein. Size is stated for part of the rows, as once, few or many counts, or as a class when the clone is expanded.

v_call: TRBV3-1
j_call: TRBJ2-5
clone_size: few
cdr3_aa: CASSRHGTEETQYF

v_call: TRBV7-8
j_call: TRBJ1-5
clone_size: many
cdr3_aa: CASSSSGAQPQHF

v_call: TRBV24-1
j_call: TRBJ2-1
clone_size: .
cdr3_aa: CATSDPRTSEEQFF

v_call: TRBV20-1
j_call: TRBJ1-2
clone_size: .
cdr3_aa: CSAGEGAKGYTF

v_call: TRBV19
j_call: TRBJ2-2
clone_size: .
cdr3_aa: CASRQREPTGELFF

v_call: TRBV18
j_call: TRBJ2-2
clone_size: .
cdr3_aa: CASSQGPPNTGELFF

v_call: TRBV4-2
j_call: TRBJ2-7
clone_size: few
cdr3_aa: CASSPAGDRYLGEQYF

v_call: TRBV18
j_call: TRBJ1-2
clone_size: many
cdr3_aa: CASSPRLRPLLNYGYTF

v_call: TRBV6-1
j_call: TRBJ1-5
clone_size: few
cdr3_aa: CASRKDIYNQPQHF

v_call: TRBV28
j_call: TRBJ1-5
clone_size: few
cdr3_aa: CASSLPSGYNQPQHF

v_call: TRBV25-1
j_call: TRBJ1-3
clone_size: .
cdr3_aa: CASSGARGRSGNTIYF

v_call: TRBV7-3
j_call: TRBJ1-6
clone_size: .
cdr3_aa: CASSLLAVNSPLHF

v_call: TRBV7-9
j_call: TRBJ2-6
clone_size: few
cdr3_aa: CASSLSTAGANVLTF

v_call: TRBV12-3/TRBV12-4
j_call: TRBJ1-5
clone_size: few
cdr3_aa: CASSLAPAGGIQPQHF

v_call: TRBV12-5
j_call: TRBJ1-3
clone_size: few
cdr3_aa: CASVPQGAEGNTIYF

v_call: TRBV11-2
j_call: TRBJ1-2
clone_size: .
cdr3_aa: CASSSRQVGNYGYTF

v_call: TRBV7-2
j_call: TRBJ2-5
clone_size: few
cdr3_aa: CASSPGAETQYF

v_call: TRBV27
j_call: TRBJ1-1
clone_size: .
cdr3_aa: CASSLKPRKGRSNTEAFF

v_call: TRBV18
j_call: TRBJ2-5
clone_size: few
cdr3_aa: CASSPQGPQETQYF

v_call: TRBV18
j_call: TRBJ2-2
clone_size: .
cdr3_aa: CASSPPVGTNTGELFF

v_call: TRBV24-1
j_call: TRBJ2-1
clone_size: few
cdr3_aa: CATSGRGGPRPYNEQFF

v_call: TRBV7-9
j_call: TRBJ2-6
clone_size: many
cdr3_aa: CASSHRGFASGANVLTF

v_call: TRBV20-1
j_call: TRBJ2-3
clone_size: .
cdr3_aa: CSASIAGRTDTQYF

v_call: TRBV20-1
j_call: TRBJ2-1
clone_size: .
cdr3_aa: CSATSGRVEQFF

v_call: TRBV28
j_call: TRBJ2-3
clone_size: few
cdr3_aa: CASSFGTGRTDTQYF

v_call: TRBV27
j_call: TRBJ1-6
clone_size: few
cdr3_aa: CATSGGGRLNSPLHF

v_call: TRBV28
j_call: TRBJ2-6
clone_size: .
cdr3_aa: CASSVWDLSSGANVLTF

v_call: TRBV7-9
j_call: TRBJ1-1
clone_size: .
cdr3_aa: CASRPRTANTEAFF

v_call: TRBV27
j_call: TRBJ1-3
clone_size: few
cdr3_aa: CASSLSRSGGAAGNTIYF

v_call: TRBV7-6
j_call: TRBJ2-3
clone_size: many
cdr3_aa: CASSARDRLDTDTQYF

v_call: TRBV12-3/TRBV12-4
j_call: TRBJ2-5
clone_size: .
cdr3_aa: CASRGGQQETQYF

v_call: TRBV5-5
j_call: TRBJ2-1
clone_size: few
cdr3_aa: CASPRGNEQFF

v_call: TRBV6-1
j_call: TRBJ2-1
clone_size: few
cdr3_aa: CASYGQVNNEQFF

v_call: TRBV28
j_call: TRBJ2-7
clone_size: few
cdr3_aa: CASSFSGTSGTERGEQYF

v_call: TRBV12-3/TRBV12-4
j_call: TRBJ2-5
clone_size: few
cdr3_aa: CASSLGHRDTSQETQYF

v_call: TRBV6-6
j_call: TRBJ2-2
clone_size: .
cdr3_aa: CASRLGTGGMTGELFF